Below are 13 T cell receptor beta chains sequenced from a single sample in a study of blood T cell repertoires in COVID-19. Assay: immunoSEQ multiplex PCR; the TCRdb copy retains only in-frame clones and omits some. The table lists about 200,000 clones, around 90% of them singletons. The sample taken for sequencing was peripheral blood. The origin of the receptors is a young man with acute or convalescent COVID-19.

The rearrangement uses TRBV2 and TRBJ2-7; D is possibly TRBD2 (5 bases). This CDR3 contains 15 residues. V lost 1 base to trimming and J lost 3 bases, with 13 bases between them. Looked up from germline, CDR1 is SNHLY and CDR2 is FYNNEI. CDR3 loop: CASSEVVWGDYEQYF. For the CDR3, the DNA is TGTGCCAGCAGTGAAGTGGTGTGGGGAGACTACGAGCAGTACTTC.

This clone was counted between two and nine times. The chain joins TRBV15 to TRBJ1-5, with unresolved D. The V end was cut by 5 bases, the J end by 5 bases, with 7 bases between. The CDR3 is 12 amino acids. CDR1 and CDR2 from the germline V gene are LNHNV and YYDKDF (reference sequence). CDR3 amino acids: CATSVSDQPQHF. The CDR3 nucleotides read TGTGCCACCAGCGTATCGGATCAGCCCCAGCATTTT.

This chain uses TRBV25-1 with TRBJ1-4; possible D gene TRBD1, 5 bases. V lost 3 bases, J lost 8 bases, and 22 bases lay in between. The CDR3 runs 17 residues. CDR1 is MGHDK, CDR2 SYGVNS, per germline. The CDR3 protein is CASSDLAPGRGREKLFF. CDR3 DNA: TGTGCCAGCAGTGATTTGGCTCCGGGGCGGGGACGAGAAAAACTGTTTTTT.

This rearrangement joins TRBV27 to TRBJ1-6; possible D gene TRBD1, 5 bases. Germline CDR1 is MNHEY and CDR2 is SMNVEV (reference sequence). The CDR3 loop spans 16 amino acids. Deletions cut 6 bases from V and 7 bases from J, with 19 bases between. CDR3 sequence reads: CASSRDAGRENSPLHF. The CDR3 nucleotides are TGTGCCAGCAGCCGAGACGCGGGACGGGAAAATTCACCCCTCCACTTT.

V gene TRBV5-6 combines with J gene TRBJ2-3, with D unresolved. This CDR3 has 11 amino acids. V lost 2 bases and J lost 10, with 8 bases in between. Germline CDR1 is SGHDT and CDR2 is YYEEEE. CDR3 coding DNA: TGTGCCAGCAGCTTCCGAGAATCGCAGTATTTT. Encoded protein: CASSFRESQYF.

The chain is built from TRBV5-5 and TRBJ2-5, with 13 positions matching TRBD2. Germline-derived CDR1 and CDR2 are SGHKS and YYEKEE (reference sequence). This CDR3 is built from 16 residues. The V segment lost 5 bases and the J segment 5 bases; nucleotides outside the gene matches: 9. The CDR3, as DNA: TGTGCCAGCAGAGCAGGACTAGCGGGAGAAGGGGAGACCCAGTACTTC. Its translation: CASRAGLAGEGETQYF.

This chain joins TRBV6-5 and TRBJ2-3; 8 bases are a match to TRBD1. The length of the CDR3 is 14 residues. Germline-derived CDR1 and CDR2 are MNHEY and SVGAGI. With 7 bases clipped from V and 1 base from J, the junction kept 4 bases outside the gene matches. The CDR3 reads CASNTGGGTDTQYF. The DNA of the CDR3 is TGTGCCAGCAACACAGGGGGAGGCACAGATACGCAGTATTTT.

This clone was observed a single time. The CDR3 DNA reads TGTGCCAGCAGCCCGAGACAGGGAAACGATTCACCCCTCCACTTT. Residues: CASSPRQGNDSPLHF. The rearrangement joins TRBV5-4 to TRBJ1-6; 7 bases align to TRBD1. Germline V gene lookup returns CDR1 SGHNT and CDR2 YYREEE (reference sequence). J was trimmed by 8 bases and V by 4 bases; bases with no gene match: 9. The CDR3 covers 15 residues.

The CDR3 coding sequence is TGTGCCAGCAGTTATCCGGGACTAGTGGGTAATGAGCAGTTCTTC. Amino acids: CASSYPGLVGNEQFF. This chain joins TRBV6-4 and TRBJ2-1; 8 bases align to TRBD2. Germline CDR1 and CDR2: MRHNA and SNTAGT. CDR3 size: 15 residues. V was pared by 5 bases and J by 7 bases, with 10 bases of the junction left unmatched.

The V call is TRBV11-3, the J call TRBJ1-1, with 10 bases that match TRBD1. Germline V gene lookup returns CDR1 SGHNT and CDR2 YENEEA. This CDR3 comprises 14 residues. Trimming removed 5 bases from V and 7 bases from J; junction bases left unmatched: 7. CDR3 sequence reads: CASSGRQGAGEAFF. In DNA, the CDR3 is TGTGCCAGCAGCGGAAGACAGGGGGCGGGTGAAGCTTTCTTT.

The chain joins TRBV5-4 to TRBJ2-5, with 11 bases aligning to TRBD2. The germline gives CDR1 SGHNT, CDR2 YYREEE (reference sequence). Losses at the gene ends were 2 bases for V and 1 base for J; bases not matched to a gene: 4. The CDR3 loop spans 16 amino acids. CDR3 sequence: CASSLSLAGAQETQYF. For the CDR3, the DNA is TGTGCCAGCAGCTTATCACTAGCGGGAGCCCAAGAGACCCAGTACTTC.

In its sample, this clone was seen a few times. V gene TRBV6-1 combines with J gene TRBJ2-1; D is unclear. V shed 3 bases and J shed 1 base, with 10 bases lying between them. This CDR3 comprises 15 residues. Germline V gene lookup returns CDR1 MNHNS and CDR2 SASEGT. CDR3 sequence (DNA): TGTGCCAGCAGTGATCGGTTCCAATCCTACAATGAGCAGTTCTTC. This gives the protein CASSDRFQSYNEQFF.

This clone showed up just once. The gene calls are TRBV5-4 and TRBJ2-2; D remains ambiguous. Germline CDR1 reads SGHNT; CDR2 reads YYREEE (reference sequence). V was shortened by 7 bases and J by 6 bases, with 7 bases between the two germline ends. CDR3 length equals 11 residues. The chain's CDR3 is CASAGAGELFF. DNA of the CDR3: TGTGCCAGCGCCGGTGCCGGGGAGCTGTTTTTT.